Each of the 21 T cell receptor beta chains below was sequenced from the same sample in a study of blood T cells in healthy people across ages. The second PCR ran roughly 6 to 12 cycles with a sample-barcoded 5' primer and J-beta primers. TCRdb independently ran MiXCR on the 5' RACE reads; one entry per CDR3 protein. Among 750,000 to 950,000 distinct CDR3 sequences listed, roughly 53% were seen once. Input material: blood. Receptor source: a man at least 80 years old in good health.

This clonotype was found a few times. The genes are TRBV5-1 and TRBJ1-2, with a tentative D call TRBD1 (5 bases). CDR1 and CDR2 (germline): SGHRS, YFSETQ. This CDR3 is built from 14 residues. V dropped 1 base and J dropped 2 bases, with 9 bases sitting between them. Here the CDR3 DNA reads TGCGCCAGCAGCTTGTTCGACAGCAACTATGGCTACACCTTC. It yields the protein CASSLFDSNYGYTF.

This clonotype was seen a handful of times. This chain joins TRBV5-1 and TRBJ1-6; no reliable D call. This CDR3 has 14 amino acids. Looked up from germline, CDR1 is SGHRS and CDR2 is YFSETQ. V gave up 2 bases and J gave up 0 bases, with 3 bases separating them. DNA of the CDR3: TGCGCCAGCAGCTTCAGCTCCTATAATTCACCCCTCCACTTT. Translation gives CASSFSSYNSPLHF.

About this clonotype: This may come from a read error, since a much larger clone is one base off. The chain recombines TRBV24-1 with TRBJ2-5, with TRBD2 identical over 10 bases. The CDR3 is 15 amino acids. Germline V gene lookup returns CDR1 KGHDR and CDR2 SFDVKD. CDR3 DNA sequence: TGTGTCACCCAAGGAGCGGGAGGGCTTCAAGAGACCCAGTACTTC. Translation: CVTQGAGGLQETQYF.

As concerns this clonotype: A read error is possible here, since a much larger clone lies one base away. J is TRBJ2-7 and V is TRBV14, with TRBD1 matching 9 bases. V lost 0 bases to trimming and J lost 4 bases; unmatched junction nucleotides: 10. There are 17 residues in the CDR3. Germline V gene sequence: CDR1 SGHDN, CDR2 FVKESK. The CDR3 is CASSQDCLTGGTYEQYF. CDR3 in DNA: TGTGCCAGCAGCCAAGATTGCCTGACAGGGGGTACGTACGAGCAGTACTTC.

V gene TRBV12-3 or TRBV12-4 combines with J gene TRBJ2-3; 8 nucleotides align to TRBD2. V was pared by 2 bases and J by 4 bases, with 11 bases of the junction left unmatched. The CDR3 has 17 amino acids. The CDR3 loop is CASSLLGLDLPPDTQYF. The CDR3 DNA sequence: TGTGCCAGCAGTTTATTGGGACTAGACCTGCCCCCAGATACGCAGTATTTT.

This clonotype was picked up many times. The V gene is TRBV6-2 or TRBV6-3, the J gene TRBJ2-5; D is unclear. V gave up 0 bases and J gave up 5 bases, with 4 bases separating them. The CDR3 runs 12 residues. Germline values: CDR1 MNHEY, CDR2 SVGEGT. The CDR3 region is CASSYSRETQYF. DNA of the CDR3: TGTGCCAGCAGTTACTCTAGGGAGACCCAGTACTTC.

The J gene is TRBJ2-5, the V gene TRBV5-1; 11 bases map to TRBD2. CDR1 SGHRS and CDR2 YFSETQ come from the germline V gene. V was pared by 5 bases and J by 11 bases, with 14 bases of the junction left unmatched. The CDR3 is 15 residues long. In DNA form, the CDR3 reads TGCGCCAGCAGACCACTAGCGGGAGCCCCCCATGAGCAGTACTTC. Residues: CASRPLAGAPHEQYF.

The chain couples TRBV6-6 to TRBJ2-5; tentatively, D is TRBD1 or TRBD2 (5 bases each). The tail of the sequence fits TRBJ2-7 better, so the J call may be wrong. The CDR3 loop spans 14 amino acids. Germline CDR1 and CDR2: MNHNY and SVGAGI (reference sequence). CDR3 sequence reads: CASSARDGRHEQYF. Written as DNA, the CDR3 is TGTGCCAGCAGTGCCCGGGACGGCCGCCACGAGCAGTACTTC.

The genes are TRBV9 and TRBJ2-5; the D call may be TRBD1 or TRBD2 (5 bases each). There are 15 residues in the CDR3. Deletions cut 4 bases from V and 3 bases from J, with 16 bases between. Germline CDR1 and CDR2: SGDLS and YYNGEE. CDR3 protein: CASSPGRGGEETQYF. In DNA, the CDR3 is TGTGCCAGCAGCCCCGGACGTGGGGGAGAAGAGACCCAGTACTTC. Based on the CDR3 plus reference TRBV9 and TRBJ2-5, the full variable domain is DSGVTQTPKHLITATGQRVTLRCSPRSGDLSVYWYQQSLDQGLQFLIQYYNGEERAKGNILERFSAQQFPDLHSELNLSSLELGDSALYFCASSPGRGGEETQYFGPGTRLLVL.

The chain employs TRBV3-1 and TRBJ1-4; perhaps TRBD1 as D (5 bases). CDR3 length: 17 residues. Per germline, CDR1 LGHDT and CDR2 YNNKEL (reference sequence). V was cut by 1 base and J by 4 bases, with 16 bases left in between. CDR3 bases: TGTGCCAGCAGCCAAGGTGGTTTTTGGCAGGGTAATGAAAAACTGTTTTTT. It specifies CASSQGGFWQGNEKLFF.

The rearrangement joins TRBV25-1 to TRBJ1-1, with no clear D. This CDR3 is built from 11 residues. CDR1 and CDR2 (germline): MGHDK, SYGVNS. Trimming cost V 6 bases and J 7 bases, with 9 bases left between them. The CDR3 nucleotides are TGTGCCAGCAGCCAACAATTTGAAGCTTTCTTT. Protein: CASSQQFEAFF. Combining the CDR3 with reference TRBV25-1 and TRBJ1-1 gives the whole variable domain EADIYQTPRYLVIGTGKKITLECSQTMGHDKMYWYQQDPGMELHLIHYSYGVNSTEKGDLSSESTVSRIRTEHFPLTLESARPSHTSQYLCASSQQFEAFFGQGTRLTVV.

This clonotype was found once. V is TRBV13 and J is TRBJ2-1; 7 bases fit TRBD1. Germline V gives CDR1 PRHDT, CDR2 FYEKMQ (reference sequence). The CDR3 length is 16 residues. J lost 2 bases, V lost 1 base, and 5 bases had no gene match. The DNA for the CDR3 is TGTGCCAGCAGCTTAGCATCCGGGACAGCCTACAATGAGCAGTTCTTC. Protein: CASSLASGTAYNEQFF.

The rearrangement links TRBV7-9 to TRBJ1-2, with 8 bases fitting TRBD1. V dropped 5 bases and J dropped 5; count of bases not matched to a gene: 13. CDR3 size: 16 residues. CDR1 SEHNR and CDR2 FQNEAQ come from the germline V gene (reference sequence). The CDR3 loop reads CASSTENDRGAYGYTF. The CDR3 bases are TGTGCCAGCAGCACAGAGAATGACAGGGGCGCTTATGGCTACACCTTC.

The chain joins TRBV9 to TRBJ2-7, with a weak D call TRBD2 (5 bases). Germline lookup yields CDR1 SGDLS and CDR2 YYNGEE. Trimming took off 2 bases at V and 4 bases at J, with 10 bases between the two ends. The CDR3 covers 13 residues. CDR3 region: CASSVDGLYEQYF. CDR3 in DNA: TGTGCCAGCAGCGTGGACGGACTGTACGAGCAGTACTTC.

There are a few counts of this clonotype. The chain joins TRBV6-1 to TRBJ2-5; D possibly matches TRBD1 or TRBD2 (5 bases each). CDR1 is MNHNS and CDR2 is SASEGT in the germline V gene. V lost 5 bases and J 1 base, leaving 23 bases between the germline ends. CDR3 length equals 18 residues. This CDR3 reads CASSQPRRDGSFQETQYF. CDR3 nucleotide sequence: TGTGCCAGCAGTCAACCGCGCCGGGACGGCAGTTTCCAAGAGACCCAGTACTTC.

The DNA of the CDR3 is TGCAGTGCTAGAGCCAACGGACAGGGCCTTAGCAATCAGCCCCAGCATTTT. As protein: CSARANGQGLSNQPQHF. The chain employs TRBV20-1 and TRBJ1-5, with TRBD1 matching 8 bases. Unmatched junction bases numbered 8, after V lost 1 base and J lost 0 bases. Germline V gene sequence: CDR1 DFQATT, CDR2 SNEGSKA (reference sequence). This CDR3 has 17 residues.

The chain employs TRBV29-1 and TRBJ2-5; D may be TRBD1 (6 bases). Trimming stripped 1 base from V and 12 bases from J, with 21 bases between. Germline V gene lookup returns CDR1 SQVTM and CDR2 ANQGSEA. The CDR3 runs 14 residues. The CDR3 here is CSVEGRSGVYEKYF. DNA of the CDR3: TGCAGCGTTGAAGGAAGGTCAGGGGTCTACGAGAAGTACTTC.

This clonotype came up many times. V gene TRBV5-1 combines with J gene TRBJ2-1; D may be TRBD1 or TRBD2 (5 bases each). The CDR3 length is 16 residues. Germline V gives CDR1 SGHRS, CDR2 YFSETQ. V lost 2 bases, J lost 6 bases, and 18 bases lay in between. The CDR3 sequence is CASSLLGGYSGNEQFF. DNA of the CDR3: TGCGCCAGCAGCTTACTTGGGGGTTATTCCGGCAATGAGCAGTTCTTC.

The chain uses TRBV7-2 and TRBJ1-1, with TRBD1 matching over 7 bases. The ends lost 5 bases at V and 1 base at J; junction bases unmatched: 7. Germline lookup yields CDR1 SGHTA and CDR2 FQGNSA. The length of the CDR3 is 15 residues. CDR3: CASSARQGQNTEAFF. The DNA of the CDR3 is TGTGCCAGCAGCGCCCGACAGGGTCAGAACACTGAAGCTTTCTTT.

The V and J genes are TRBV7-3 and TRBJ2-4; D is perhaps TRBD1 (5 bases). The closer fit of TRBJ2-7 to the DNA end suggests the J call may be wrong. CDR3 length equals 13 residues. Per the germline V gene, CDR1 is SGHTA and CDR2 is FQGTGA. CDR3 in DNA: TGTGCCAGCAGCTTAAACCCAGGGTCCGAGCAGTACTTC. Its protein product is CASSLNPGSEQYF.

The genes are TRBV5-1 and TRBJ2-7; tentative D call: TRBD1 (6 bases). V was cut by 1 base and J by 3 bases, with 11 bases left in between. Germline V gene lookup returns CDR1 SGHRS and CDR2 YFSETQ. The length of the CDR3 is 14 residues. CDR3 loop: CASSLTQGFYEQYF. CDR3 DNA sequence: TGCGCCAGCAGCTTGACACAGGGTTTCTACGAGCAGTACTTC.